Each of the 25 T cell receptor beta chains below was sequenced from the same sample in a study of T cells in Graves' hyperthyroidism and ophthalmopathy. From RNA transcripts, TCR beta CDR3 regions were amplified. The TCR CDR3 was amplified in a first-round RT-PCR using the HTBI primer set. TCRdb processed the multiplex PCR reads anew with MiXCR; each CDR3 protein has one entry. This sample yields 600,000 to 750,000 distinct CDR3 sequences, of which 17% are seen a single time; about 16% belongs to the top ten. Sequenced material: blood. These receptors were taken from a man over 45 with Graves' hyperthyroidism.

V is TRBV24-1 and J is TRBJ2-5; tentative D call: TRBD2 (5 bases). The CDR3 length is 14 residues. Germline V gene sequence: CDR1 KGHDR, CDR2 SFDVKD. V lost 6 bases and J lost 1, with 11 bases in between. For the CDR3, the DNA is TGTGCCACCAGTTCCTCCGGGATCCAAGAGACCCAGTACTTC. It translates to CATSSSGIQETQYF.

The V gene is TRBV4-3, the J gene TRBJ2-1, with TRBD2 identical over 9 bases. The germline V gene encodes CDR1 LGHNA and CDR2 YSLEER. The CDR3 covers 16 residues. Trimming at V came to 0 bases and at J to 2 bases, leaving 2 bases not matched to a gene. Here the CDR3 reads CASSQEPSGAYNEQFF. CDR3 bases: TGCGCCAGCAGCCAAGAGCCTAGCGGGGCCTACAATGAGCAGTTCTTC.

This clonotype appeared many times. The CDR3 loop reads CASSQGFYNEQFF. CDR3 coding DNA: TGTGCCAGCAGCCAGGGTTTCTACAATGAGCAGTTCTTC. The gene calls are TRBV3-1 and TRBJ2-1; D gene uncertain. The CDR3 has 13 amino acids. V lost 3 bases to trimming and J lost 3 bases, with 6 bases between them. Looked up from germline, CDR1 is LGHDT and CDR2 is YNNKEL (reference sequence).

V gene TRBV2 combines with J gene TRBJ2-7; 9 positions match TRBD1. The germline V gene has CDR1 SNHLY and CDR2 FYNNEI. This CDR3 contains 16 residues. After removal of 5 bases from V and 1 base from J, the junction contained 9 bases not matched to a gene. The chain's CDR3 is CASSSRDRAASYEQYF. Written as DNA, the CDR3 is TGTGCCAGCAGTTCCCGGGACAGGGCTGCTTCCTACGAGCAGTACTTC.

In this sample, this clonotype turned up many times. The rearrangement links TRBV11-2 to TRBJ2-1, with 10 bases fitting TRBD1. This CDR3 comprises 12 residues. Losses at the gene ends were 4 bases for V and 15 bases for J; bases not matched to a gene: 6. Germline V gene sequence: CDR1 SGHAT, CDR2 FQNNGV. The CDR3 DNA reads TGTGCCAGCAGCTACGACAGGGGGCCTCGGTTCTTC. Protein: CASSYDRGPRFF. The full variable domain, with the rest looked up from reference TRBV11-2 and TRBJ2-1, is EAGVAQSPRYKIIEKRQSVAFWCNPISGHATLYWYQQILGQGPKLLIQFQNNGVVDDSQLPKDRFSAERLKGVDSTLKIQPAKLEDSAVYLCASSYDRGPRFFGPGTRLTVL.

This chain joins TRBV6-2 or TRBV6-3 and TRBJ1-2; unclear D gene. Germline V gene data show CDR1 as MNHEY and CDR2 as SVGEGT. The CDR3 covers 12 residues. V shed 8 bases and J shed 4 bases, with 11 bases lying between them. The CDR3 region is CASAFPGYGYTF. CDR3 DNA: TGTGCCAGCGCATTTCCGGGCTATGGCTACACCTTC.

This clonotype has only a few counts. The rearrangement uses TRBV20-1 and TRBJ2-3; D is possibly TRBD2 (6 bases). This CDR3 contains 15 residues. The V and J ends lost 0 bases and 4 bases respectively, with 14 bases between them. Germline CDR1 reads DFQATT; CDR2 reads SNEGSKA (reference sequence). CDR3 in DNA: TGCAGTGCTAGAGATCCCGGAGGAGGGGCAGATACGCAGTATTTT. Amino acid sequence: CSARDPGGGADTQYF.

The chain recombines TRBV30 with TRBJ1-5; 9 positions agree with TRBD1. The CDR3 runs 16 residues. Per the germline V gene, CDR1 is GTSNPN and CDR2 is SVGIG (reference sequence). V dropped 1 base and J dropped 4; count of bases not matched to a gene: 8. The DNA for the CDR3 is TGTGCCTGGAGTGGCGGGACAGGGAGACCAAATCAGCCCCAGCATTTT. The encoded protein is CAWSGGTGRPNQPQHF.

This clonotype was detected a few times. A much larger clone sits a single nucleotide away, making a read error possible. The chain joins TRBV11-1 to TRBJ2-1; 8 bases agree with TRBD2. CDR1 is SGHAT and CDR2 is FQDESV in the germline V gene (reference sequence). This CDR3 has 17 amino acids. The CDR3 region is CASSLVLAAFSHNEQFF. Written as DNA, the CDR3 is TGTGCCAGCAGCTTAGTACTAGCGGCTTTCTCCCACAATGAGCAGTTCTTC.

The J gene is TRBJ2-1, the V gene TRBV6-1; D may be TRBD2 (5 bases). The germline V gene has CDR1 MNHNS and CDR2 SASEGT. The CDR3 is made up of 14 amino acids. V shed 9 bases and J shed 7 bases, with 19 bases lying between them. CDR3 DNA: TGTGCCAGGAGCCTCGGACTTGAGAGAAATGAGCAGTTCTTC. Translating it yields CARSLGLERNEQFF.

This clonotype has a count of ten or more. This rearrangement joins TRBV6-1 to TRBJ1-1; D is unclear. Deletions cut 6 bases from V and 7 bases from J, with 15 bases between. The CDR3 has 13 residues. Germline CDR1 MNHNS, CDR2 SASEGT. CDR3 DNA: TGTGCCAGCAGCCCCGGACGGAACTATGAAGCTTTCTTT. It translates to CASSPGRNYEAFF.

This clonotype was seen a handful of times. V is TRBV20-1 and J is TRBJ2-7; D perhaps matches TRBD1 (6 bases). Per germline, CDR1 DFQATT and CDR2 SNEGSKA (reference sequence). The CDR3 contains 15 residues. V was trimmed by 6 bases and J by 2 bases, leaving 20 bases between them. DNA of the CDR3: TGCAGTGCCGCCTCCAGCGACAGGATCCCCTACGAGCAGTACTTC. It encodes CSAASSDRIPYEQYF.

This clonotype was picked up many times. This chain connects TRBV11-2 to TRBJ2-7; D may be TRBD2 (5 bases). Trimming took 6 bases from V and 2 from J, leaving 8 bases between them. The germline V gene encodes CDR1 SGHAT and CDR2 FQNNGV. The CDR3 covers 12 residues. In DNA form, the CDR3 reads TGTGCCAGCAGTCTAGCAACCTACGAGCAGTACTTC. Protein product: CASSLATYEQYF.

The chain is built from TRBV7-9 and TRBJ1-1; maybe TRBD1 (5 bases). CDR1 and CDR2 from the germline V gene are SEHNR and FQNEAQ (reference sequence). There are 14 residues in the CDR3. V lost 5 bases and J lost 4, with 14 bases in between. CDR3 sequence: CASSPIGGFTEAFF. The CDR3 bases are TGTGCCAGCAGCCCCATCGGGGGGTTCACTGAAGCTTTCTTT.

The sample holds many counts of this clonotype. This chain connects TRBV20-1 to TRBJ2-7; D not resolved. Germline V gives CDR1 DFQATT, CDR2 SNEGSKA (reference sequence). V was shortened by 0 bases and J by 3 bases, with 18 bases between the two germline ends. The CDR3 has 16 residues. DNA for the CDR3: TGCAGTGCTAGAGAGGGCACCCTAGTAGCCAACTACGAGCAGTACTTC. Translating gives CSAREGTLVANYEQYF.

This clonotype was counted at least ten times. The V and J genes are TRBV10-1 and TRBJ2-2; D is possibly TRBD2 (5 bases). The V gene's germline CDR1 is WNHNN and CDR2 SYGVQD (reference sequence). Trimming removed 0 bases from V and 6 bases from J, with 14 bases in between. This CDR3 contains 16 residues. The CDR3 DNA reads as TGCGCCAGCAGTGAGTCAGGAGATTGGCGGGCCGGGGAGCTGTTTTTT. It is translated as CASSESGDWRAGELFF.

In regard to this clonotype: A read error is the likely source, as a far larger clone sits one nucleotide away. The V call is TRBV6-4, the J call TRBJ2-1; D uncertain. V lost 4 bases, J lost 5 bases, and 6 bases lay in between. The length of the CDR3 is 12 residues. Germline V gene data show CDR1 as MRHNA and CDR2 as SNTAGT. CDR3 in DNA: TGTGCCAGCAGTGGAGGCCACAATGAGCAGTTCTTC. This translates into CASSGGHNEQFF.

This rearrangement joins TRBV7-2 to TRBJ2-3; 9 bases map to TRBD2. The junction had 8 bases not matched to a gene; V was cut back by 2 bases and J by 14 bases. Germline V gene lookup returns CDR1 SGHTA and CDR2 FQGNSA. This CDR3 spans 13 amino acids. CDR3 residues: CASSLIPSGITYF. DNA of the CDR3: TGTGCCAGCAGCTTAATTCCTAGCGGGATCACGTATTTT.

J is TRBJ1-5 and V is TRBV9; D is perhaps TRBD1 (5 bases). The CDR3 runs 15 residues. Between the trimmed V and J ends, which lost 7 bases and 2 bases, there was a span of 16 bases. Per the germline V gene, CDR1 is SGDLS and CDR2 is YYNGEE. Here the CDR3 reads CASGTGEGGNQPQHF. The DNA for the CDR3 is TGTGCCAGCGGGACCGGGGAAGGGGGCAATCAGCCCCAGCATTTT.

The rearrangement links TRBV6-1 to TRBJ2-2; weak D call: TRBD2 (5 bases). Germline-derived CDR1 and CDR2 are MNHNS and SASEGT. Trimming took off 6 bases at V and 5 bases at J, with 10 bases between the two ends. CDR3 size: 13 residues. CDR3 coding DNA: TGTGCCAGCAGCCGGGGTAGGACCGGGGAGCTGTTTTTT. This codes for CASSRGRTGELFF.

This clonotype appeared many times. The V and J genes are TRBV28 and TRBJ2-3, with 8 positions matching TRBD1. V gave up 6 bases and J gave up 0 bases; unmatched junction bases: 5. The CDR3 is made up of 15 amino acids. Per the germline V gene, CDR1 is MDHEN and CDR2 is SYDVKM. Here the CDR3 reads CASSSGQASTDTQYF. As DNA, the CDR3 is TGTGCCAGCAGCTCGGGACAGGCTAGCACAGATACGCAGTATTTT. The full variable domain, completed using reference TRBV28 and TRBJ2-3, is DVKVTQSSRYLVKRTGEKVFLECVQDMDHENMFWYRQDPGLGLRLIYFSYDVKMKEKGDIPEGYSVSREKKERFSLILESASTNQTSMYLCASSSGQASTDTQYFGPGTRLTVL.

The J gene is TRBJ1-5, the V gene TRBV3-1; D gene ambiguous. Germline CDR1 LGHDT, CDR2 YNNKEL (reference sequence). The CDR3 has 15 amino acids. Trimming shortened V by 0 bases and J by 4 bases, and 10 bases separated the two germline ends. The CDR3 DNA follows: TGTGCCAGCAGCCAAGATATCACACCAAATCAGCCCCAGCATTTT. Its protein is CASSQDITPNQPQHF.

As DNA, the CDR3 is TGTGCCCGCCTTCGGGCCAATCAGCCCCAGCATTTT. It specifies CARLRANQPQHF. The chain employs TRBV19 and TRBJ1-5, with D unclear. Germline V gene data show CDR1 as LNHDA and CDR2 as SQIVND (reference sequence). This CDR3 comprises 12 residues. The V gene lost 11 bases and the J gene lost 3 bases, with 11 bases spanning the gap.

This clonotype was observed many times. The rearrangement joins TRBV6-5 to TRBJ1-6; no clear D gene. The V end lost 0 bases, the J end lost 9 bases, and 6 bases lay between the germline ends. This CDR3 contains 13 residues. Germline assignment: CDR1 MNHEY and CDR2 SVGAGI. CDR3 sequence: CASSYSLASPLHF. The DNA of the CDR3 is TGTGCCAGCAGTTACTCGTTGGCTTCACCCCTCCACTTT.

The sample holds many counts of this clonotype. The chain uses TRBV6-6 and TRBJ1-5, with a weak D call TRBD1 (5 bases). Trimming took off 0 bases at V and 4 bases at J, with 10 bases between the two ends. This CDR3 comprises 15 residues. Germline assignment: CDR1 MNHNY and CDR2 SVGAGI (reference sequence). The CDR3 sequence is CASSYSGPTNQPQHF. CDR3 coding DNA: TGTGCCAGCAGTTACTCGGGACCGACGAATCAGCCCCAGCATTTT.